This T cell receptor (beta chain) was identified in a study of metastatic and nonmetastatic thyroid tumors (dated by TCRdb to about 2020). Looking at the study overall: Repertoires from peripheral blood and from tumor or nodule tissue samples of malignant and benign thyroid patients were compared.

As a fraction of the sample, this clone is medium-sized (0.01 to 0.1%). There is no known antigen for this receptor. No base qualities exist here, and no much larger clone lies one base off it. Before undergoing thyroid surgery, none of the patients had been given any kind of treatment. Using T-cell receptor beta sequencing, the study looked back at clinical samples from patients collected from the early 2010s to the late 2010s. Libraries were prepared through PCR. Sequencing relied on an Illumina HiSeq 4000. High-throughput sequencing was used to profile the TCR beta-chain CDR3 region of each patient. The source study handled its data this way. CDR3 differences across clinicopathological groups were used to build a classifier for discriminating distant-metastatic papillary thyroid cancer patients. Repertoire diversity was assessed with the Shannon index, and tumor-blood repertoire similarity with the Morisita-Horn index. Through fastp at Q25 and MiXCR, TCRdb rebuilt clones from the public reads, retaining in-frame beta chains. TCRdb assigned the V and J calls; the authors' analysis was not used. The sample table shows just over 20,000 clones, and 12% are seen once. Together, the top ten hold approximately 6.2% of the sample.

V and J are truncated by 0 bases and 0 bases respectively, leaving an intervening sequence of 10 bases. The germline V gene provides CDR1 MNHNS and CDR2 SASEGT. The CDR3 contains 16 residues, cysteine and phenylalanine counted. Only the CDR3 part of the read is kept: 48 bases, read in frame from the first base. Overall study results and their limits: In both blood and tumor samples, malignant tumors were reported to have significantly higher TCR beta diversity than benign nodules.

The chain joins TRBV6-1 to TRBJ2-3, with a tentative D gene TRBD1 over 6 matching bases. The sample consisted of blood. This receptor was taken from a male donor with papillary thyroid cancer or a benign thyroid nodule (not recorded which). Some clones in this sample may be carry-over from other donors' samples. For the CDR3, the sequence is CASSEATGTSTDTQYF. The sequenced DNA: TGTGCCAGCAGTGAAGCGACAGGTACTAGCACAGATACGCAGTATTTT.